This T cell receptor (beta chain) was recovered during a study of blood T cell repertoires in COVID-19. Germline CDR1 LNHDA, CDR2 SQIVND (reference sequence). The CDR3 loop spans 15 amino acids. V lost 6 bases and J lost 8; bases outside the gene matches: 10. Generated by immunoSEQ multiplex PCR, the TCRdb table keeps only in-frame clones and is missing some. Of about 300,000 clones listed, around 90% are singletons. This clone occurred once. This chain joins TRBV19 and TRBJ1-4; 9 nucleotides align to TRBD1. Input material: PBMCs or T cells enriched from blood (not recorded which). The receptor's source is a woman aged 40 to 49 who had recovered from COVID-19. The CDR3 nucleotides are TGTGCCAGTAGGAAGGGACAGGGAAGGGTAGAAAAACTGTTTTTT. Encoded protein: CASRKGQGRVEKLFF.